The clone carrying this T cell receptor beta chain was seen at least ten times. These data come from a study of T-cell reconstitution after alpha-beta-depleted transplantation in children. Unique molecular identifiers were used in preparing the TCRbeta library. One entry per CDR3 protein, called by TCRdb with MiXCR from the PCR reads. This sample has almost 500,000 distinct CDR3 sequences, with about 12% found just once. After removal of 2 bases from V and 0 bases from J, the junction contained 7 bases not matched to a gene. The germline CDR1 and CDR2 sequences are SGHKS and YYEKEE (reference sequence). The CDR3 covers 17 residues.

The chain combines TRBV5-5 with TRBJ2-4, with TRBD1 matching 8 bases. The TCR sequence derives from a human donor who donated a stem cell graft to a child with combined immunodeficiency. The source material was PBMCs from the stem cell graft donor, sampled from the stem cell graft. The CDR3 is CASSLELTGVAKNIQYF. CDR3 nucleotides: TGTGCCAGCAGCTTAGAACTGACAGGGGTAGCCAAAAACATTCAGTACTTC.